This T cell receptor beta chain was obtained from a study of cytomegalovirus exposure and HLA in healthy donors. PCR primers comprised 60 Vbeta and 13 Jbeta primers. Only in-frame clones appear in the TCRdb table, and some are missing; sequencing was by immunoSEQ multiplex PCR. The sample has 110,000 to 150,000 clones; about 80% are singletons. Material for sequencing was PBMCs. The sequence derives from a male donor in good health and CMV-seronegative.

CDR3 sequence (DNA): TGTGCCAGCAGTGACATGGGGGGGGCTATGAACACTGAAGCTTTCTTT. Encoded protein: CASSDMGGAMNTEAFF. The chain carries TRBV25-1 and TRBJ1-1, with a weak D call TRBD1 (6 bases). V was shortened by 3 bases and J by 0 bases, with 14 bases between the two germline ends. Per the germline V gene, CDR1 is MGHDK and CDR2 is SYGVNS. The CDR3 runs to 16 residues.